This passage covers 28 T cell receptor beta chains from one sample sequenced in a study of persistence of HIV-infected CD4 T cells. No antigen has been identified for these receptors. The immunoSEQ assay was version 4, run in survey mode. The method was immunoSEQ multiplex PCR; TCRdb's version includes in-frame clones alone and lacks a portion of them. Among roughly 35,000 clones listed, over 80% were seen once. Nonspecific anti-CD3/anti-CD28 bead stimulation represents the broad CD4+ T cell repertoire. Sorting selected CD4+ T cells upregulating both CD40 ligand and CD69. The sequencing used CD4+ T cells sorted from PBMCs after approximately 20-hour stimulation, collected from a patient who received antiretroviral therapy. These receptors all come from an adult man with HIV who was CMV-seropositive.

CDR3 protein: CAWSVLGQLSTDTQYF. The CDR3 DNA is TGTGCCTGGAGTGTACTAGGACAGCTCTCCACAGATACGCAGTATTTT. V and J are TRBV30 and TRBJ2-3, with TRBD1 as a possible D gene (6 bases). The CDR3 contains 16 residues. V was trimmed by 0 bases and J by 2 bases, leaving 15 bases between them. Germline values: CDR1 GTSNPN, CDR2 SVGIG (reference sequence).

This chain uses TRBV7-2 with TRBJ1-2; 7 positions agree with TRBD1. The CDR3 length is 16 residues. The germline gives CDR1 SGHTA, CDR2 FQGNSA. V shed 0 bases, J shed 0 bases, and the junction held 4 bases outside the gene matches. CDR3 nucleotide sequence: TGTGCCAGCAGCTTAGCCTCCAGGGGGTCTAACTATGGCTACACCTTC. This gives the protein CASSLASRGSNYGYTF.

This clone was counted a single time. The chain joins TRBV4-3 to TRBJ2-3, with TRBD1 matching 9 bases. Germline CDR1 LGHNA, CDR2 YSLEER. The CDR3 has 15 residues. V gave up 0 bases and J gave up 14 bases; unmatched junction bases: 12. CDR3 sequence (DNA): TGCGCCAGCAGCCAAGACCCACAGGGGGCTAGATTACCGTATTTT. This gives the protein CASSQDPQGARLPYF.

The sample holds one count of this clone. The rearrangement uses TRBV14 and TRBJ2-3; no reliable D call. Germline-derived CDR1 and CDR2 are SGHDN and FVKESK. V lost 3 bases, J lost 4 bases, and 8 bases lay in between. The CDR3 has 13 amino acids. As DNA, the CDR3 is TGTGCCAGCAGCCACAGATCTTCAGATACGCAGTATTTT. It is translated as CASSHRSSDTQYF.

The chain links TRBV27 to TRBJ1-1, with a possible D match to TRBD1 (6 bases). The V gene's germline CDR1 is MNHEY and CDR2 SMNVEV (reference sequence). Deletions cut 0 bases from V and 6 bases from J, with 11 bases between. CDR3 size: 14 residues. The CDR3: CASSLSRRTAEAFF. As DNA, the CDR3 is TGTGCCAGCAGTTTATCGAGGAGGACAGCTGAAGCTTTCTTT.

About this clone: The same CDR3 arises from other DNA sequences in this sample as well. The rearrangement uses TRBV19 and TRBJ1-5; D is undetermined. The germline V gene has CDR1 LNHDA and CDR2 SQIVND (reference sequence). Trimming cost V 3 bases and J 0 bases, with 12 bases left between them. The CDR3 spans 16 residues. CDR3 DNA: TGTGCCAGTAGTATCGCCGGCGGATATAGCAATCAGCCCCAGCATTTT. This sequence encodes CASSIAGGYSNQPQHF.

This chain links TRBV25-1 with TRBJ1-2; D call uncertain. Germline loops: CDR1 MGHDK, CDR2 SYGVNS. V dropped 1 base and J dropped 4 bases, with 10 bases sitting between them. This CDR3 spans 14 amino acids. The CDR3 spells CASSELHSGYGYTF. In DNA, the CDR3 is TGTGCCAGCAGTGAATTGCACAGCGGCTATGGCTACACCTTC.

The chain recombines TRBV7-8 with TRBJ1-6; D ambiguous. This CDR3 is 13 amino acids long. V lost 3 bases and J 8 bases, leaving 8 bases between the germline ends. The V gene's germline CDR1 is SGHVS and CDR2 FQNEAQ. DNA for the CDR3: TGTGCCAGCAGCTTCCAATGGGATTCACCCCTCCACTTT. This gives the protein CASSFQWDSPLHF.

The chain recombines TRBV24-1 with TRBJ2-3, with D possibly TRBD2 on 6 matching bases. This CDR3 has 14 amino acids. V shed 5 bases and J shed 6 bases, with 14 bases lying between them. The germline CDR1 and CDR2 sequences are KGHDR and SFDVKD. In DNA form, the CDR3 reads TGTGCCACCAGTGGGACGGGAGTAATGGATACGCAGTATTTT. This translates into CATSGTGVMDTQYF.

The CDR3 loop is CASSEPGQGFTPLHF. The CDR3, as DNA: TGTGCCAGCAGTGAGCCGGGACAGGGGTTTACACCCCTCCACTTT. This chain connects TRBV6-1 to TRBJ1-6; 10 bases fit TRBD1. Germline CDR1 and CDR2: MNHNS and SASEGT. V lost 3 bases, J lost 11 bases, and 7 bases stayed unmatched. The CDR3 contains 15 residues.

The chain uses TRBV18 and TRBJ1-5; possible D gene TRBD1, 6 bases. Germline values: CDR1 KGHSH, CDR2 LQKENI. Trimming left V 5 bases short and J 7 bases short, with 15 bases between. CDR3 size: 14 residues. This CDR3 is CASSTGGAGQPQHF. As DNA, the CDR3 is TGTGCCAGCTCAACCGGGGGCGCGGGACAGCCCCAGCATTTT.

This clone was seen just once. The chain joins TRBV5-1 to TRBJ2-2; no firm D call. Germline V gives CDR1 SGHRS, CDR2 YFSETQ. V shed 7 bases and J shed 12 bases, with 19 bases lying between them. This CDR3 region has 13 residues. CDR3 DNA: TGCGCCAGCTCCCTGGACCCGGCTTACCAGCTGTTTTTT. Protein: CASSLDPAYQLFF.

DNA of the CDR3: TGTGCCAGCAGCCGAGACAGGGTTAGTAGTAACACTGAAGCTTTCTTT. This sequence encodes CASSRDRVSSNTEAFF. V is TRBV7-8 and J is TRBJ1-1; the match to TRBD1 covers 7 bases. Germline V CDR1 and CDR2: SGHVS, FQNEAQ. CDR3 length: 16 residues. Unmatched junction bases numbered 11, after V lost 5 bases and J lost 2 bases.

V gene TRBV4-1 combines with J gene TRBJ1-4; TRBD1 might be the D (5 bases). This CDR3 region has 15 residues. V was shortened by 0 bases and J by 5 bases, with 10 bases between the two germline ends. Germline V CDR1 and CDR2: MGHRA, YSYEKL. The CDR3 DNA is TGCGCCAGCAGCCAAGATGACAGACAGAATGAAAAACTGTTTTTT. This gives the protein CASSQDDRQNEKLFF.

The chain combines TRBV19 with TRBJ1-5; D gene unclear. CDR3 length equals 14 residues. The V gene's germline CDR1 is LNHDA and CDR2 SQIVND (reference sequence). Trimming pared 8 bases from V and 1 base from J, leaving 12 bases between. CDR3 DNA sequence: TGTGCCAGTCGTTCTGTCGGGAGCAATCAGCCCCAGCATTTT. Translating it yields CASRSVGSNQPQHF.

V usage is TRBV10-3 and J usage is TRBJ2-7, with 9 bases that match TRBD2. This CDR3 has 16 residues. From germline, CDR1 is ENHRY and CDR2 SYGVKD. V was pared by 0 bases and J by 2 bases, with 5 bases of the junction left unmatched. The CDR3 reads CAISESLAGGPYEQYF. In nucleotides, the CDR3 is TGTGCCATCAGTGAGTCATTGGCGGGAGGGCCCTACGAGCAGTACTTC.

The sample holds a few counts of this clone. This chain links TRBV7-2 with TRBJ1-2; D is perhaps TRBD1 (5 bases). CDR3 length: 14 amino acids. Per the germline V gene, CDR1 is SGHTA and CDR2 is FQGNSA. The V end was cut by 1 base, the J end by 4 bases, with 10 bases between. In nucleotides, the CDR3 is TGTGCCAGCAGCTTAGGCAGGGACGGCTATGGCTACACCTTC. Protein product: CASSLGRDGYGYTF.

V and J are TRBV6-5 and TRBJ1-5, with TRBD1 matching over 9 bases. V was clipped by 6 bases and J by 7 bases; unmatched bases: 4. Germline V gene sequence: CDR1 MNHEY, CDR2 SVGAGI. This CDR3 is 13 amino acids long. The CDR3 coding sequence is TGTGCCAGCAGGACGACAGGGGGGCAGCCCCAGCATTTT. This codes for CASRTTGGQPQHF.

The chain has TRBV7-2 and TRBJ1-6, with D maybe TRBD1 (6 bases). CDR3 length: 15 amino acids. CDR1 and CDR2 (germline): SGHTA, FQGNSA. The germline V and J ends were trimmed by 2 bases and 6 bases, with 11 bases remaining between them. Here the CDR3 reads CASSLTRQANSPLHF. DNA of the CDR3: TGTGCCAGCAGCTTAACGAGACAGGCTAATTCACCCCTCCACTTT. Full variable domain (rest looked up from reference TRBV7-2 and TRBJ1-6): GAGVSQSPSNKVTEKGKDVELRCDPISGHTALYWYRQSLGQGLEFLIYFQGNSAPDKSGLPSDRFSAERTGGSVSTLTIQRTQQEDSAVYLCASSLTRQANSPLHFGNGTRLTVT.

The J gene is TRBJ1-5, the V gene TRBV6-6, with D maybe TRBD1 (5 bases). Germline CDR1 is MNHNY and CDR2 is SVGAGI (reference sequence). V lost 7 bases and J lost 1, with 11 bases in between. The CDR3 has 14 residues. The CDR3: CASKAGQSNQPQHF. The CDR3 DNA follows: TGTGCCAGCAAGGCGGGGCAAAGCAATCAGCCCCAGCATTTT.

This rearrangement joins TRBV30 to TRBJ1-1, with D hard to call. V was cut by 5 bases and J by 4 bases, with 17 bases left in between. This CDR3 region has 14 residues. Germline loops: CDR1 GTSNPN, CDR2 SVGIG (reference sequence). The CDR3 DNA reads as TGTGCCTGGGCCTTCTCGTTGGTCCGCACTGAAGCTTTCTTT. Its translation is CAWAFSLVRTEAFF. The variable domain in full, with the rest retrieved from reference TRBV30 and TRBJ1-1, is SQTIHQWPATLVQPVGSPLSLECTVEGTSNPNLYWYRQAAGRGLQLLFYSVGIGQISSEVPQNLSASRPQDRQFILSSKKLLLSDSGFYLCAWAFSLVRTEAFFGQGTRLTVV.

The rearrangement uses TRBV27 and TRBJ1-1; 9 positions match TRBD1. The V gene end was trimmed by 5 bases and the J gene end by 5 bases; junction bases not matched to a gene: 12. This CDR3 has 16 amino acids. In germline, CDR1 is MNHEY, CDR2 SMNVEV (reference sequence). CDR3 nucleotide sequence: TGTGCCAGCAGTAAACAGGGGGCGGGTATATCGACTGAAGCTTTCTTT. Translation gives CASSKQGAGISTEAFF.

The gene calls are TRBV27 and TRBJ1-1; D is unclear. V lost 0 bases and J lost 1, with 6 bases in between. From germline, CDR1 is MNHEY and CDR2 SMNVEV (reference sequence). This CDR3 region has 14 residues. CDR3 nucleotide sequence: TGTGCCAGCAGTTTATCGAGGAGGAACACTGAAGCTTTCTTT. It specifies CASSLSRRNTEAFF.

The chain links TRBV7-2 to TRBJ1-3; a possible D gene is TRBD1 (6 bases). The CDR3 is made up of 18 amino acids. Germline CDR1 and CDR2: SGHTA and FQGNSA. V was shortened by 3 bases and J by 0 bases, with 18 bases between the two germline ends. In DNA, the CDR3 is TGTGCCAGCAGCTTGAGGGGGGGTTTACAGAGCTCTGGAAACACCATATATTTT. Amino acid sequence: CASSLRGGLQSSGNTIYF.

J is TRBJ1-1 and V is TRBV7-6, with a possible D match to TRBD1 (5 bases). The germline V and J ends were trimmed by 2 bases and 4 bases, with 8 bases remaining between them. CDR1 is SGHVS, CDR2 FNYEAQ, per germline. The CDR3 has 13 residues. The CDR3 bases are TGTGCCAGCAGCTTACGGGGGATCACTGAAGCTTTCTTT. It is translated as CASSLRGITEAFF.

The J gene is TRBJ2-3, the V gene TRBV29-1; D is undetermined. CDR1 SQVTM and CDR2 ANQGSEA come from the germline V gene. Deletions cut 5 bases from V and 0 bases from J, with 9 bases between. The CDR3 is made up of 13 amino acids. The CDR3 loop reads CSVKVDSTDTQYF. The CDR3 DNA is TGCAGCGTTAAAGTAGACAGCACAGATACGCAGTATTTT.

The chain links TRBV6-4 to TRBJ1-1; D uncertain. This CDR3 spans 15 amino acids. The germline gives CDR1 MRHNA, CDR2 SNTAGT. Trimming shortened V by 0 bases and J by 7 bases, and 15 bases separated the two germline ends. The CDR3 DNA reads as TGTGCCAGCAGTGACTCAGGCACGGTGGGTAATGAAGCTTTCTTT. Residues: CASSDSGTVGNEAFF.

The rearrangement links TRBV19 to TRBJ1-1, with a possible D match to TRBD1 (6 bases). Germline-derived CDR1 and CDR2 are LNHDA and SQIVND (reference sequence). This CDR3 is 15 amino acids long. Trimming shortened V by 3 bases and J by 1 base, and 12 bases separated the two germline ends. CDR3 amino acids: CASSMQGTPNTEAFF. The CDR3 DNA reads as TGTGCCAGTAGTATGCAGGGGACACCGAACACTGAAGCTTTCTTT.